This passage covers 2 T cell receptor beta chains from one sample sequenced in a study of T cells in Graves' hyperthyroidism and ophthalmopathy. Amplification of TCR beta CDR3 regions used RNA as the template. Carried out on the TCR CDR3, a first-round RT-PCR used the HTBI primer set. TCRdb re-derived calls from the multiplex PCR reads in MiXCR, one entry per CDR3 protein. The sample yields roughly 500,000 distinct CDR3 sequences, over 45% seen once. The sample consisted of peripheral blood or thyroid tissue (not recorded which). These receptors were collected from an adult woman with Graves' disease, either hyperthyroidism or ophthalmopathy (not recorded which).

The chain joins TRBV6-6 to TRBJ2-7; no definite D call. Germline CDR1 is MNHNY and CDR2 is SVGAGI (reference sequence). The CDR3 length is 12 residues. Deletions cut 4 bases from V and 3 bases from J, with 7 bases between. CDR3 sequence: CASSSTIYEQYF. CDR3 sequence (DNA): TGTGCCAGCAGTTCAACCATCTACGAGCAGTACTTC.

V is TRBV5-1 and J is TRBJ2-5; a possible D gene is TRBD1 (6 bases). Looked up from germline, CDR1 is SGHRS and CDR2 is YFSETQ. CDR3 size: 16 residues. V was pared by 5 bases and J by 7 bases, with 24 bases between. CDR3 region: CASSGAGASNSGTQYF. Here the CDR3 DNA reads TGCGCCAGCAGTGGGGCAGGGGCCTCCAATTCGGGGACCCAGTACTTC.